The 20 T cell receptor beta chains below all came from one sample that was sequenced in a study of human T cells and chemical hapten exposure. MiXCR, run by TCRdb on the RACE reads, gives a single entry per CDR3 protein. The sample lists about 260,000 distinct CDR3 sequences; over 8% were seen once. Regarding time point: pre-sensitization, week 0. The treatment here: therapeutic diphenylcyclopropenone sensitization with weekly scalp DPC. Source: whole blood, taken in connection with sensitization to the hapten diphenylcyclopropenone (DPC). The receptors originated from a woman between 40 and 55 years old with alopecia areata. Some clones in this sample may be carry-over from other donors' samples.

This chain uses TRBV20-1 with TRBJ2-1; 10 positions match TRBD2. V gave up 0 bases and J gave up 6 bases; unmatched junction bases: 5. The germline V gene encodes CDR1 DFQATT and CDR2 SNEGSKA (reference sequence). The CDR3 consists of 15 residues. Here the CDR3 DNA reads TGCAGTGCTAGAGATGAGCGGGAGGGCCCCAATGAGCAGTTCTTC. This sequence encodes CSARDEREGPNEQFF.

Many counts were recorded for this clonotype. This rearrangement joins TRBV6-2 or TRBV6-3 to TRBJ2-1; 14 bases agree with TRBD2. The junction had 11 bases not matched to a gene; V was cut back by 6 bases and J by 4 bases. Germline V gene sequence: CDR1 MNHEY, CDR2 SVGEGT. This CDR3 is built from 18 residues. Here the CDR3 DNA reads TGTGCCAGCAGACCGGGACTAGCGGGAGAGGCGGTGTACAATGAGCAGTTCTTC. Its protein product is CASRPGLAGEAVYNEQFF.

V usage is TRBV28 and J usage is TRBJ2-7, with TRBD2 matching 11 bases. CDR1 and CDR2 from the germline V gene are MDHEN and SYDVKM. Trimming removed 2 bases from V and 5 bases from J; junction bases left unmatched: 11. The CDR3 loop spans 17 amino acids. CDR3 bases: TGTGCCAGCAGTTTAATGACTAGCGGGATCCGGTCCCACGAGCAGTACTTC. It codes for CASSLMTSGIRSHEQYF.

This chain uses TRBV12-3 or TRBV12-4 with TRBJ2-3; maybe TRBD2 (5 bases). The length of the CDR3 is 15 residues. V shed 3 bases and J shed 7 bases, with 17 bases lying between them. The CDR3, as DNA: TGTGCCAGCAGTTTGGGTCTAGCCGGAGGAAATACGCAGTATTTT. Encoded protein: CASSLGLAGGNTQYF.

This clonotype has only a few counts. The chain's CDR3 is CASSPSQDGTQYF. In nucleotides, the CDR3 is TGTGCCAGCTCACCATCGCAGGACGGGACCCAGTACTTC. The V call is TRBV18, the J call TRBJ2-5; no clear D. The CDR3 loop spans 13 amino acids. The V and J ends lost 2 bases and 7 bases respectively, with 11 bases between them. Germline V lookup: CDR1 KGHSH, CDR2 LQKENI.

The sample holds many counts of this clonotype. The genes are TRBV6-5 and TRBJ1-5; possible D gene TRBD1, 5 bases. The germline gives CDR1 MNHEY, CDR2 SVGAGI. The V end was cut by 3 bases, the J end by 8 bases, with 14 bases between. The CDR3 has 14 residues. The DNA of the CDR3 is TGTGCCAGCAGTTATCGGGGACGTGGGGAGCCCCAGCATTTT. This sequence encodes CASSYRGRGEPQHF.

The chain uses TRBV14 and TRBJ1-2; D is possibly TRBD1 (5 bases). The CDR3 has 14 amino acids. In germline, CDR1 is SGHDN, CDR2 FVKESK. V was shortened by 4 bases and J by 0 bases, with 9 bases between the two germline ends. The CDR3 reads CASSRDGANYGYTF. For the CDR3, the DNA is TGTGCCAGCAGCCGGGACGGTGCTAACTATGGCTACACCTTC.

The chain couples TRBV5-1 to TRBJ2-3; a possible D gene is TRBD2 (5 bases). Deletions cut 3 bases from V and 3 bases from J, with 17 bases between. In germline, CDR1 is SGHRS, CDR2 YFSETQ. There are 16 residues in the CDR3. CDR3 sequence reads: CASSWWRSGTTDTQYF. The CDR3 DNA is TGCGCCAGCAGCTGGTGGCGGAGCGGTACTACAGATACGCAGTATTTT.

This clonotype was picked up many times. This chain links TRBV21-1 with TRBJ2-1; the listed D gene, TRBD2, was not tested against the DNA. TRBV21-1 is flagged as a pseudogene. The CDR3 runs 19 residues. The DNA of the CDR3 is TGTGCCAGCACCACCAAGGGCTTTATCGGGAGGGAGGACTACAATGAGCAGTTCTTC. This codes for CASTTKGFIGREDYNEQFF.

This sequence joins TRBV27 and TRBJ2-3; 7 positions agree with TRBD2. Germline V gives CDR1 MNHEY, CDR2 SMNVEV (reference sequence). CDR3 length equals 15 residues. With 5 bases clipped from V and 2 bases from J, the junction kept 7 bases outside the gene matches. In DNA form, the CDR3 reads TGTGCCAGCAGTACAAACCGGGAGGTCACAGATACGCAGTATTTT. Translated, it gives CASSTNREVTDTQYF.

This clonotype was seen ten or more times. The chain recombines TRBV20-1 with TRBJ1-5, with no clear D. V was trimmed by 2 bases and J by 0 bases, leaving 8 bases between them. This CDR3 has 14 residues. Germline CDR1 and CDR2: DFQATT and SNEGSKA (reference sequence). The CDR3 protein is CSARRQYSNQPQHF. In DNA, the CDR3 is TGCAGTGCTAGAAGGCAGTATAGCAATCAGCCCCAGCATTTT.

This clonotype was recorded a few times. The gene calls are TRBV5-1 and TRBJ1-2; tentative D call: TRBD1 (6 bases). Germline V gene data show CDR1 as SGHRS and CDR2 as YFSETQ. The V and J ends lost 0 bases and 6 bases respectively, with 15 bases between them. This CDR3 is built from 15 residues. DNA for the CDR3: TGCGCCAGCAGCTTGGTAGCTGGGGGGGCAAATGGCTACACCTTC. Translating it yields CASSLVAGGANGYTF.

The rearrangement links TRBV29-1 to TRBJ2-7; D is unclear. The CDR3 loop spans 12 amino acids. CDR1 is SQVTM, CDR2 ANQGSEA, per germline. V was pared by 6 bases and J by 6 bases, with 15 bases between. CDR3 sequence reads: CSVVEPLTEQYF. CDR3 nucleotide sequence: TGCAGCGTGGTGGAACCCCTCACCGAGCAGTACTTC.

In its sample, this clonotype was seen a few times. This sequence joins TRBV28 and TRBJ2-7, with 8 bases lining up with TRBD2. V lost 7 bases, J lost 0 bases, and 11 bases stayed unmatched. CDR1 is MDHEN, CDR2 SYDVKM, per germline. The CDR3 has 16 residues. The CDR3 DNA reads as TGTGCCAGCAACCGAGGGGCCGGGACTAGCTCCTACGAGCAGTACTTC. Translation gives CASNRGAGTSSYEQYF.

This clonotype occurred a few times. V usage is TRBV29-1 and J usage is TRBJ2-2, with D possibly matching TRBD1 (6 bases). The germline gives CDR1 SQVTM, CDR2 ANQGSEA. Between the trimmed V and J ends, which lost 4 bases and 3 bases, there was a span of 12 bases. The CDR3 has 14 residues. CDR3 sequence reads: CSVGGDTYTGELFF. DNA for the CDR3: TGCAGCGTTGGAGGGGACACCTACACCGGGGAGCTGTTTTTT.

This clonotype occurred many times. The chain links TRBV27 to TRBJ2-1; D uncertain. This CDR3 spans 16 amino acids. CDR1 is MNHEY, CDR2 SMNVEV, per germline (reference sequence). Trimming cost V 2 bases and J 7 bases, with 18 bases left between them. The CDR3 coding sequence is TGTGCCAGCAGTTTAAGGGCAGCGACCCTCGGGAATGAGCAGTTCTTC. This translates into CASSLRAATLGNEQFF.

This clonotype was seen a single time. This rearrangement joins TRBV20-1 to TRBJ2-7; TRBD1 aligns across 8 bases. CDR3 length: 13 residues. V was clipped by 6 bases and J by 7 bases; unmatched bases: 11. Germline loops: CDR1 DFQATT, CDR2 SNEGSKA (reference sequence). The CDR3 bases are TGCAGTGCCTCCGCAGGGGGCGCGGGTGAGCAGTACTTC. Protein product: CSASAGGAGEQYF.

This clonotype has only a few counts. The rearrangement uses TRBV6-6 and TRBJ2-3; 10 bases are a match to TRBD2. The CDR3 sequence is 15 residues long. The germline gives CDR1 MNHNY, CDR2 SVGAGI (reference sequence). V was pared by 2 bases and J by 4 bases, with 3 bases of the junction left unmatched. CDR3 region: CASSYLAGAADTQYF. The CDR3, as DNA: TGTGCCAGCAGTTACCTAGCGGGAGCCGCAGATACGCAGTATTTT.

This clonotype occurred many times. The V and J genes are TRBV24-1 and TRBJ1-4, with D hard to call. Per germline, CDR1 KGHDR and CDR2 SFDVKD. The V and J ends lost 3 bases and 5 bases respectively, with 9 bases between them. CDR3 length: 14 residues. This CDR3 is CATSDPGLNEKLFF. As DNA, the CDR3 is TGTGCCACCAGTGATCCGGGTCTCAATGAAAAACTGTTTTTT.

The chain employs TRBV7-3 and TRBJ2-3; a weak D match, TRBD2 (6 bases). The CDR3 is 14 amino acids. Per germline, CDR1 SGHTA and CDR2 FQGTGA. With 2 bases removed from V and 4 bases from J, the gap between germline ends came to 10 bases. DNA of the CDR3: TGTGCCAGCAGCTTAGCGGGATACCCAGATACGCAGTATTTT. Translated, it gives CASSLAGYPDTQYF.